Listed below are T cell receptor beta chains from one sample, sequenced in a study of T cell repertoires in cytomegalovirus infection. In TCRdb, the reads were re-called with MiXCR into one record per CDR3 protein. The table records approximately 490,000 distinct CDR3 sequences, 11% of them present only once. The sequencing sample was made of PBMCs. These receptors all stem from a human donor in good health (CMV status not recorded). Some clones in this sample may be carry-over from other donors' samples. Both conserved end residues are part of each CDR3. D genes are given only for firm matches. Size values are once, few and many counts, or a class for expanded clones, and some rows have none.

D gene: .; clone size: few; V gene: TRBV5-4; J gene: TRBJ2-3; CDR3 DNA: TGTGCCAGCGGAGACAGGAGCACAGATACGCAGTATTTT; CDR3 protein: CASGDRSTDTQYF
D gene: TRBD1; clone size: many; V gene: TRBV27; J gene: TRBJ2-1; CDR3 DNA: TGTGCCAGCAGTTCGGGACAGAGACATACGGGGCAGTTCTTC; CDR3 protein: CASSSGQRHTGQFF
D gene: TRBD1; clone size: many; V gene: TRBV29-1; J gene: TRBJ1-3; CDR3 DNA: TGCAGCGCCTTTCCGACAGGGGGAGGAAACACCATATATTTT; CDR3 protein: CSAFPTGGGNTIYF
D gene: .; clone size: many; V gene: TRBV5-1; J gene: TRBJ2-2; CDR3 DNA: TGCGCCAGCAGCTTAAGACAGGAGACCCGGGGGGAGCTGTTTTTT; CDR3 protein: CASSLRQETRGELFF
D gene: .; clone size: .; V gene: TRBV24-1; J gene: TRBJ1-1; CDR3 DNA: TGTGCCACCAGTGACCCCGGTGGGGGCACTGAAGCTTTCTTT; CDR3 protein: CATSDPGGGTEAFF
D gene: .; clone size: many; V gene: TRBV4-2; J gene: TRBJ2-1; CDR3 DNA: TGTGCCAGCAGCCAAGGCGGGTCCTCCTACAATGAGCAGTTCTTC; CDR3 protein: CASSQGGSSYNEQFF
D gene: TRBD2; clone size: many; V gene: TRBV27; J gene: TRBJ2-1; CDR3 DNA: TGTGCCAGCAGTTTAATAGAGCGGGGGTGGGGTGAGCAGTTCTTC; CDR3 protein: CASSLIERGWGEQFF
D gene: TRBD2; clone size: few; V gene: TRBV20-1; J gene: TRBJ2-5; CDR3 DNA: TGCAGTGCTAGGACCGGGACTAGCGGCCAAGAGACCCAGTACTTC; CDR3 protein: CSARTGTSGQETQYF
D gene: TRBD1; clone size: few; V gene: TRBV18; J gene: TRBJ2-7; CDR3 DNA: TGTGCCAGCTCAAAGGACAGGGGCAACATCTACGAGCAGTACTTC; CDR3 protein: CASSKDRGNIYEQYF
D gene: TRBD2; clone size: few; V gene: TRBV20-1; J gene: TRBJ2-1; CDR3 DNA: TGCAGTGCTCGGTTTACTAGCGGGTTCTACAATGAGCAGTTCTTC; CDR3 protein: CSARFTSGFYNEQFF
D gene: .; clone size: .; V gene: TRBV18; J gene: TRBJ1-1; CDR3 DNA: TGTGCCAGCTCACTCACACAGGTCCCCACTGAAGCTTTCTTT; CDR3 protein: CASSLTQVPTEAFF